This TCR beta chain was sequenced in a study of T-cell reconstitution after alpha-beta-depleted transplantation in children. This clonotype was picked up a small number of times. Antigen specificity is unknown. Molecular barcoding with unique molecular identifiers was used for the TCRbeta library. In TCRdb, the PCR reads were re-called with MiXCR into one record per CDR3 protein. The sample carries about 300,000 distinct CDR3 sequences, roughly 9.1% recorded once. The CDR3 runs to 15 residues. V was cut by 1 base and J by 6 bases, with 16 bases left in between. Germline values: CDR1 SGHTA, CDR2 FQGNSA. Overall study results and limits: From surviving recipient T cells and thymic progenitors came the high day-60 TCRbeta diversity observed in some patients. A year post-transplant, T-cell counts and diversity derived mostly from newly produced T cells. Reportedly, roughly two months post-transplant, alpha-beta T cells arose from several hundred expanded graft clones.

Sequencing used PBMCs, obtained before TCRalphabeta/CD19-depleted stem cell transplant. This chain links TRBV7-2 with TRBJ2-7; TRBD2 might be the D (6 bases). The receptor's source is a boy under three years old with acute myeloid leukemia, due to receive a stem cell transplant. CDR3 residues: CASSLGGAGPSEQYF. The CDR3 region has the DNA TGTGCCAGCAGCTTAGGAGGAGCGGGCCCTTCCGAGCAGTACTTC.